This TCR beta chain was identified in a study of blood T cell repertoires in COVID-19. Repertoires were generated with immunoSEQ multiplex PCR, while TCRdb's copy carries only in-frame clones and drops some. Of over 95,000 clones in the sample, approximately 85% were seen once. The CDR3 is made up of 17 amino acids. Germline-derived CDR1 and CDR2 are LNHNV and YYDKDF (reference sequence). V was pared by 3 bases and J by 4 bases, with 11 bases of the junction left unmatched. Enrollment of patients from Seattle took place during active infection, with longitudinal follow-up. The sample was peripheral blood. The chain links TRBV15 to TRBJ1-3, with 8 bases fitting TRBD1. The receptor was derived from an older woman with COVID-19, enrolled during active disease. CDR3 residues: CATSSYIQDRAGNTIYF. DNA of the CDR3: TGTGCCACCAGCAGCTACATCCAGGACAGGGCGGGAAACACCATATATTTT. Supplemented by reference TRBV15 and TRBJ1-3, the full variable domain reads DAMVIQNPRYQVTQFGKPVTLSCSQTLNHNVMYWYQQKSSQAPKLLFHYYDKDFNNEADTPDNFQSRRPNTSFCFLDIRSPGLGDTAMYLCATSSYIQDRAGNTIYFGEGSWLTVV.